This is a list of T cell receptor beta chains from one sample in a study of CD8 T cells in ankylosing spondylitis. TCRdb analysed the 5' RACE reads with MiXCR anew, one entry per CDR3 protein. The data hold about 190,000 distinct CDR3 sequences, with roughly 13% observed a single time. The sequencing sample was made of blood, either unsorted or a sorted T cell fraction (not recorded which). Receptor source: a female donor with ankylosing spondylitis or in good health (not recorded which). Each CDR3 is given with its conserved first and last residue. Fields, in order: D gene, J gene, clone size, V gene, CDR3 protein, CDR3 DNA. A D gene is named only where the DNA matches it firmly. Expanded clones get a size class; other rows say once, few or many, or leave the size out.

d_call: TRBD1
j_call: TRBJ2-2
clone_size: NA
v_call: TRBV12-3/TRBV12-4
cdr3_aa: CASRRDRGRTGEPFF
cdr3_nt: TGTGCCAGCAGAAGGGACAGGGGGCGCACTGGGGAGCCGTTTTTT

d_call: NA
j_call: TRBJ1-5
clone_size: many
v_call: TRBV6-6
cdr3_aa: CASSYSDQPQHF
cdr3_nt: TGTGCCAGCAGTTACTCGGATCAGCCCCAGCATTTT

d_call: TRBD2
j_call: TRBJ2-3
clone_size: NA
v_call: TRBV7-2
cdr3_aa: CASSLAYGRAKDTQYF
cdr3_nt: TGTGCCAGCAGCTTAGCCTACGGGAGGGCCAAAGATACGCAGTATTTT

d_call: NA
j_call: TRBJ2-5
clone_size: NA
v_call: TRBV7-9
cdr3_aa: CASSLRIGAEETQYF
cdr3_nt: TGTGCCAGCAGCTTACGGATCGGGGCCGAGGAGACCCAGTACTTC

d_call: NA
j_call: TRBJ1-4
clone_size: many
v_call: TRBV14
cdr3_aa: CASSQDRTRDRRGGDISTNEKLFF
cdr3_nt: TGTGCCAGCAGCCAAGATCGTACGCGGGACCGACGGGGGGGAGACATTTCAACTAATGAAAAACTGTTTTTT

d_call: NA
j_call: TRBJ2-6
clone_size: NA
v_call: TRBV10-3
cdr3_aa: CAITPGGANVLTF
cdr3_nt: TGTGCCATCACTCCCGGGGGGGCCAACGTCCTGACTTTC

d_call: NA
j_call: TRBJ2-2
clone_size: NA
v_call: TRBV6-2/TRBV6-3
cdr3_aa: CASENAGLDTGELFF
cdr3_nt: TGTGCCAGCGAAAATGCGGGACTCGACACCGGGGAGCTGTTTTTT

d_call: NA
j_call: TRBJ1-1
clone_size: many
v_call: TRBV20-1
cdr3_aa: CSARQGPMNTEAFF
cdr3_nt: TGCAGTGCTAGACAGGGACCCATGAACACTGAAGCTTTCTTT

d_call: NA
j_call: TRBJ2-5
clone_size: many
v_call: TRBV29-1
cdr3_aa: CSALSPTGVQETQYF
cdr3_nt: TGCAGCGCCCTGTCGCCTACAGGAGTTCAAGAGACCCAGTACTTC

d_call: NA
j_call: TRBJ2-7
clone_size: many
v_call: TRBV27
cdr3_aa: CASSLTDGREYEQYF
cdr3_nt: TGTGCCAGCAGTTTAACCGACGGTCGAGAATACGAGCAGTACTTC

d_call: NA
j_call: TRBJ2-3
clone_size: many
v_call: TRBV5-1
cdr3_aa: CASSLEGAHLDTQYF
cdr3_nt: TGCGCCAGCAGCTTGGAAGGGGCCCACTTGGATACGCAGTATTTT

d_call: NA
j_call: TRBJ2-3
clone_size: few
v_call: TRBV11-2
cdr3_aa: CASSLAATFTDTQYF
cdr3_nt: TGTGCCAGCAGCTTAGCAGCGACGTTCACAGATACGCAGTATTTT

d_call: NA
j_call: TRBJ1-1
clone_size: many
v_call: TRBV12-3/TRBV12-4
cdr3_aa: CASSLPINTEAFF
cdr3_nt: TGTGCCAGCAGTCTCCCCATTAACACTGAAGCTTTCTTT

d_call: TRBD2
j_call: TRBJ2-4
clone_size: NA
v_call: TRBV7-2
cdr3_aa: CASSLGLAENIQYF
cdr3_nt: TGTGCCAGCAGCTTAGGACTAGCGGAAAACATTCAGTACTTC

d_call: NA
j_call: TRBJ1-5
clone_size: NA
v_call: TRBV24-1
cdr3_aa: CATNVQGGQPQHF
cdr3_nt: TGTGCCACCAACGTCCAGGGTGGTCAGCCCCAGCATTTT

d_call: NA
j_call: TRBJ2-2
clone_size: many
v_call: TRBV24-1
cdr3_aa: CATRGSGTGELFF
cdr3_nt: TGTGCCACCCGGGGCTCGGGCACCGGGGAGCTGTTTTTT

d_call: NA
j_call: TRBJ2-3
clone_size: many
v_call: TRBV2
cdr3_aa: CASSAEYTDTQYF
cdr3_nt: TGTGCCAGCAGCGCAGAATACACAGATACGCAGTATTTT

d_call: NA
j_call: TRBJ1-2
clone_size: few
v_call: TRBV7-8
cdr3_aa: CASSYRQPQRGGYTF
cdr3_nt: TGTGCCAGCAGCTACAGACAGCCCCAGCGTGGGGGCTACACCTTC

d_call: TRBD1
j_call: TRBJ2-3
clone_size: many
v_call: TRBV28
cdr3_aa: CASSLSGTGTDTQYF
cdr3_nt: TGTGCCAGCAGTTTAAGTGGGACAGGCACAGATACGCAGTATTTT

d_call: NA
j_call: TRBJ2-3
clone_size: many
v_call: TRBV4-3
cdr3_aa: CASSQDPGRGDTQYF
cdr3_nt: TGCGCCAGCAGCCAAGATCCAGGTCGCGGGGATACGCAGTATTTT

d_call: NA
j_call: TRBJ2-2
clone_size: NA
v_call: TRBV12-3/TRBV12-4
cdr3_aa: CASSLLRGAGELFF
cdr3_nt: TGTGCCAGCAGTTTATTGCGTGGGGCCGGGGAGCTGTTTTTT

d_call: TRBD2
j_call: TRBJ2-5
clone_size: many
v_call: TRBV4-2
cdr3_aa: CASSQAGLADKYF
cdr3_nt: TGTGCCAGCAGCCAAGCCGGACTAGCGGACAAATACTTC

d_call: TRBD1
j_call: TRBJ1-4
clone_size: once
v_call: TRBV7-2
cdr3_aa: CASNLEGQGEEKLFF
cdr3_nt: TGTGCCAGCAACTTAGAGGGGCAGGGGGAAGAAAAACTGTTTTTT